The sequence of this T cell receptor (beta chain) was determined in a study of a mutant IDH1 vaccine in newly diagnosed glioma. On the study more broadly: Treated patients had a mean age of approximately 40 years and an approximately 60% male, around 38% female split.

About this clone itself: The antigen remains unidentified.

Profiled with immunoSEQ multiplex PCR; TCRdb holds only in-frame clones, not every one. The data show 25,000 to 40,000 clones, with approximately 78% seen just once and approximately 23% held by the top ten. Time point denoted: week 11, during vaccination. Doses of 300 ug of mutant IDH1 20-mer peptide were given with topical imiquimod. Between the trimmed V and J ends, which lost 2 bases and 1 base, there was a span of 9 bases. The CDR3 consists of 15 residues. The germline V gene encodes CDR1 SGHAT and CDR2 FQDESV (reference sequence). The receptor was derived from a young man with glioma. This rearrangement joins TRBV11-1 to TRBJ1-3, with no clear D. The sample was PBMCs, taken from a glioma patient whose treatment included an IDH1 peptide vaccine. CDR3 DNA: TGTGCCAGCAGCTTAAGCGGTTCTTCTGGAAACACCATATATTTT. Translating gives CASSLSGSSGNTIYF.